The TCR beta chain under discussion was sequenced for a study of cytomegalovirus exposure and HLA in healthy donors listed by TCRdb under 2017. Concerning the study at large: An earlier analysis of some 550 of the donors reported 250 to 350 Gb of sequence data and 117 million unique TCR beta sequences from 190 million or so T cells. Roughly 300 gigabases of sequencing data and approximately 84 million unique TCR sequences were included in an early release covering around 650 HLA-typed donors. The genetic ancestry cluster associated with self-reported Caucasian donors included roughly four fifths of the 300 to 450 genotyped donors. The study was designed to test whether signatures of past pathogen exposure could be identified by cataloging public T cell receptors. The study profiled the T cell repertoires of hundreds of subjects by immunosequencing and related them to cytomegalovirus serostatus. Besides the first cohort of around 700 subjects, a separate validation cohort made up of roughly 130 different subjects was used. To predict cytomegalovirus infection status, the study combined high-throughput TCR immunosequencing, statistical association of individual TCRs with disease status, and machine learning. In a later analysis, previously published TCR beta repertoires from more than 500 donors were re-analyzed and high-resolution HLA genotyping was added so that TCR occurrence patterns could be studied. In the later analysis, no new phenotypic data were used to find candidate immune exposures; instead, reliance was placed on TCR beta sequences and their occurrence across donors. An earlier analysis of several hundred of the donors used high-throughput TCR beta sequencing to judge whether each TCR beta V gene segment behaved as functional or pseudogenic. Donor age, sex, ethnicity and CMV serostatus were collected together with the repertoire data. In a later genetic analysis, genome-wide SNP genotypes for about three fifths of the roughly 670 donors were used, and that subset was treated as a discovery cohort. Every repertoire in the discovery cohort had been generated on one and the same sequencing platform. Class I and class II HLA loci were covered by the typing at four-digit resolution. The number of typed donors differed by locus: about 620-640 for A, B, C, DRB1 and DQB1; approximately 520 for DQA1; approximately 600 for DPA1; and about 470 for DPB1. Roughly 5 DR-DQ haplotypes were treated as single units for association and clustering because of strong linkage in the cohort. Among some 410 genotyped donors of the cohort, an average of approximately 220,000 unique TCR beta nucleotide sequences was sequenced per donor, of which 15% to 20% were non-productive. Here is what the overall study found, with its caveats: Because the 87-base-pair reads could not distinguish some IMGT-functional V segments, including TRBV6-2 and TRBV6-3, those segments were excluded. In an earlier analysis of 587 of the donors, most TCR beta V segments appeared in productive rearrangements about 87% or about 30% of the time, broadly matching IMGT annotations. Linkage disequilibrium might explain the correlated functional status among segregating V segments, but an unknown experimental factor could not be excluded. For the cohort, immune exposure information was limited to CMV serostatus. It was suggested by the authors that the approach could potentially be generalized to other disease states and immunological phenotypes. According to a later genetic analysis, donors in an Asian-associated ancestry cluster had fewer N-insertions in productive TCRs than the approximately 670-donor mean. When HLA alleles, especially DR and DQ, strongly co-occurred, TCR associations were difficult to assign to individual alleles. An association between a missense DCLRE1C variant and V-gene and J-gene trimming of TCR beta chains was found in a later genetic analysis and replicated in an independent cohort. Sequencing depth was assumed to be roughly uniform across donors in the presence/absence analyses, though that assumption may not hold. Approximately 16 rarely observed V segments, including chromosome 9 orphons, were excluded from the earlier analysis of some 590 of the donors because counts were too low. In a later analysis, several top co-occurrence clusters were reported to appear linked to parvovirus B19, influenza, CMV and Epstein-Barr virus. A further reported finding was that TCR beta sequences accurately predicted the HLA-A and HLA-B alleles for most subjects in the first cohort. The study gave a list of about 150 TCR beta chains associated with cytomegalovirus. A later analysis associated about 17,000 TCR beta sequences with specific HLA alleles at a false discovery rate of 0.05. Most TCR sequences were observed very rarely across donors, whereas some public TCRs were present in many individuals. According to a later analysis, TCR association rates differed among HLA loci, with DRB1 alleles showing the most associated TCRs and HLA-C alleles showing the fewest. A group of highly shared sequence variants was considered likely to be a technical artifact of the sequencing pipeline. A few of the identified cytomegalovirus-associated TCR beta chains were confirmed in vitro to be specific for cytomegalovirus antigens. The cohort was sequenced for TCR beta chains only, and without alpha or paired-chain data the features that could be detected were limited. Compared with equally common non-associated chains, HLA-associated TCR beta chains in a later analysis were more clonally expanded and had lower generation probabilities. In both the original and validation cohorts, the classifier was reported to diagnose cytomegalovirus status with high specificity and sensitivity. Most CMV-associated TCR beta chains appeared to be HLA-restricted in a later analysis, and the HLA associations seemed to be driven largely by CMV exposure. Because HLA typing was unavailable for some donors at each locus, only the typed subset was used in association tests.

Of note for this clone: The antigen it recognizes is unknown. Qualities for individual bases were not recorded, and no much larger clone is one base off.

The CDR3 holds 15 amino acids from the cysteine to the phenylalanine. Left in the record is the CDR3 DNA by itself, 45 bases read in frame from the first base. The germline V gene (reference sequence) yields PRHDT for CDR1 and FYEKMQ for CDR2. Trimming takes 5 bases off V and 3 bases off J; junction bases not matched to a gene: 7. To prepare the library, the immunoSEQ multiplex PCR assay was applied. A mixture of 60 forward primers for TCR Vbeta segments and 13 reverse primers for TCR Jbeta segments was used in the multiplex PCR. Amplification of the CDR3 region of rearranged TCR beta genes was performed with a multiplex PCR assay on genomic DNA. The Illumina HiSeq System was used to sequence the amplified TCR beta libraries as 87-base-pair reads. The authors' pipeline ran thus. A later analysis counted approximately 76 million unique TCR beta chains across the 700 or so repertoires, and around 9.9 million of these chains were shared by at least two donors. A nearest-neighbor algorithm error-corrected the raw reads and collapsed the reads into unique sequences, merging closely related sequences to remove PCR and sequencing errors. V, D and J gene segments were assigned by aligning CDR3 sequences to IMGT reference sequences. For a sequence to be retained, a match of at least six nucleotides was required to both a V gene segment and a J gene segment. A rearrangement counted as productive if the CDR3 had no stop codons and remained in frame with V and J, and every other rearrangement counted as non-productive. CDR3 was defined according to IMGT convention as the region running from the second conserved V-encoded cysteine to the conserved J-encoded phenylalanine. Sequences without an unambiguous match to a single V gene segment were excluded from the earlier analysis of 450 to 750 of the donors. In an earlier analysis of more than 500 of the donors, a V segment was called functional when productive rearrangements were above 56.7%, and segregating when the standard deviation between donors exceeded 5%. A statistical classification framework was built to diagnose cytomegalovirus status from the catalog of TCR beta chain sequences. In a later analysis, V and J genes were assigned by comparing TCR nucleotide sequences against IMGT/GENE-DB human TR gene sequences. In a later analysis, CDR3 sequences and most-parsimonious VDJ recombination scenarios were assigned using the TCRdist pipeline. In a later analysis, every TCR beta chain was defined by the combination of its CDR3 amino acid sequence and its V-gene family, and reads without a unique V-gene family were dropped. In a later analysis, 500 to 700 highly shared, low-generation-probability nucleotide sequences were removed to address suspected cross-contamination and a sequencing artifact. A later analysis calculated a clonal expansion index for each public chain from normalized within-repertoire ranks of inferred template counts. Generation probabilities in a later analysis came from a VDJ recombination model fitted to out-of-frame rearrangements, and those results were checked against IGoR. In a later analysis, hypergeometric tests were used to score TCR-TCR, TCR-HLA and TCR-CMV co-occurrence, with a repertoire-size bias correction applied to TCR pairs. In a later analysis, false discovery rates were estimated by permuting HLA or CMV assignments 20 times. In a later analysis, co-occurring TCRs were grouped with DBSCAN, and TCRdist sequence similarity was added when clustering was performed within HLA-allele-positive subsets. Co-occurrence clustering excluded repertoires with fewer than 30,000 or more than 120,000 public chains, plus five with anomalous nucleotide sharing. TCRdb took over this immuneACCESS table, retaining in-frame rearrangements with V and J assigned. Such tables are incomplete; in checked studies, under half of the missing clones stem from an unresolved V gene, and the remainder is unexplained. That table furnishes V, J and clone size, whereas the DNA furnished D and trimming. This sample is represented by under 40,000 clones; about 80% of them were singletons. In total, the top ten clones hold under 6.5% of the sample.

The cohort was made up of roughly 670 healthy bone marrow donors. At the time of sampling, all cohort members were nominally healthy, though unrecorded immune exposures were likely present. The donor was CMV seronegative and belonged to the group of 352 seronegative cohort members. A peripheral blood sample was provided by each donor, and peripheral blood mononuclear cells were used for TCR beta sequencing. Genomic DNA extraction from the blood cell samples was performed with the Qiagen DNeasy Blood Extraction Kit. The rearrangement combines TRBV13 with TRBJ2-1, with TRBD2 identical over 7 junction bases. The TCR comes from a male donor in good health and CMV-seronegative. The sample consisted of PBMCs. CDR3 reads: CASSPIREVYNEQFF. The nucleotide sequence reads as follows: TGTGCCAGCAGCCCGATCCGGGAGGTCTACAATGAGCAGTTCTTC.